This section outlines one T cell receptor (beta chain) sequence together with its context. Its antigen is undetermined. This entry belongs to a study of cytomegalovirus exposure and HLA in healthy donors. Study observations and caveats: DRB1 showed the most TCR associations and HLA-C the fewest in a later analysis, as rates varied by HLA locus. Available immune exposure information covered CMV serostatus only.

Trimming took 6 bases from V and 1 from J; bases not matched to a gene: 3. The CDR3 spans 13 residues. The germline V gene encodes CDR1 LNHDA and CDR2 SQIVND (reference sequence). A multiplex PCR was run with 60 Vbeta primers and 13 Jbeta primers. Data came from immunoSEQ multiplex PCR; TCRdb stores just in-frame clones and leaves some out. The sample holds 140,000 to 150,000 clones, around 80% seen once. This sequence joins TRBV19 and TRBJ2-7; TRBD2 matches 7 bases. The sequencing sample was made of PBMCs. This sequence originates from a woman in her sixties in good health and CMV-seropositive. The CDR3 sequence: CASSGRLSYEQYF. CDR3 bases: TGTGCCAGTAGCGGGAGGTTGTCCTACGAGCAGTACTTC. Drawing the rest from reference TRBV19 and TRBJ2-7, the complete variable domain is DGGITQSPKYLFRKEGQNVTLSCEQNLNHDAMYWYRQDPGQGLRLIYYSQIVNDFQKGDIAEGYSVSREKKESFPLTVTSAQKNPTAFYLCASSGRLSYEQYFGPGTRLTVT.